This T cell receptor beta chain is from a study of OX40 agonist ivuxolimab in advanced cancers. Looking at the study overall: Ivuxolimab, which patients received intravenously every 2 weeks, was dosed at 0.01 to 10 mg/kg. The eligibility criteria allowed prior anti-PD-1, anti-PD-L1 or anti-CTLA-4 therapy, and around 38% had some. Partial responses, seen in three patients, involved one hepatocellular carcinoma and two cutaneous melanomas. Points from the study as a whole: Blood T cells, both CD4+ and CD8+, expanded clonally by week 6 at 0.1 to 3.0 mg/kg.

From germline, CDR1 is WSHSY and CDR2 SAAADI. This CDR3 is 16 amino acids long. V was shortened by 6 bases and J by 1 base, with 18 bases between the two germline ends. Note on this clone: Its target is not known.

TCRdb's table, derived via immunoSEQ multiplex PCR, lists solely in-frame clones and lacks some. Of 50,000 or so clones in the sample, about 87% were seen once. The genes are TRBV10-2 and TRBJ1-1; the D gene is possibly TRBD1 (5 bases). The sequencing here drew on CD4+ or CD8+ T cells sorted from blood, taken in a trial of the OX40 agonist ivuxolimab. The sequence derives from an adult with an advanced solid tumor such as melanoma, head and neck, liver or kidney cancer. The CDR3 nucleotides are TGCGCCAGCAGAAGGGACTTAGGCGCTTCGAACACTGAAGCTTTCTTT. Protein: CASRRDLGASNTEAFF.